The 9 T cell receptor beta chains listed next were all sequenced from one sample in a study of T cell changes during pregnancy in multiple sclerosis. Produced via immunoSEQ multiplex PCR; TCRdb's table is partial and in-frame only. The table lists tens of thousands of clones, more than 70% of them singletons. The starting material was CD8+ T cells from peripheral blood mononuclear cells, obtained after pregnancy. Receptors were obtained from a female donor with multiple sclerosis, enrolled in a pregnancy study.

The V and J genes are TRBV4-1 and TRBJ2-1, with 9 bases aligning to TRBD1. The CDR3 totals 15 residues. Germline V gene lookup returns CDR1 MGHRA and CDR2 YSYEKL. Trimming removed 4 bases from V and 3 bases from J; junction bases left unmatched: 4. The CDR3 here is CASSPRQGGYNEQFF. The CDR3 nucleotides are TGCGCCAGCAGCCCACGACAGGGGGGCTACAATGAGCAGTTCTTC.

CDR3 residues: CASMPGSPGELFF. The CDR3 region has the DNA TGTGCCAGCATGCCCGGTTCCCCCGGGGAGCTGTTTTTT. The rearrangement uses TRBV6-5 and TRBJ2-2; D gene ambiguous. Germline CDR1 is MNHEY and CDR2 is SVGAGI. Trimming removed 7 bases from V and 6 bases from J, with 12 bases in between. The CDR3 totals 13 residues.

This sequence joins TRBV27 and TRBJ2-1, with D perhaps matching TRBD2 (5 bases). Trimming removed 0 bases from V and 9 bases from J, with 9 bases in between. This CDR3 spans 13 amino acids. Germline CDR1 is MNHEY and CDR2 is SMNVEV (reference sequence). The CDR3, as DNA: TGTGCCAGCAGTTTATCCCGGAGCGGTGAGCAGTTCTTC. It codes for CASSLSRSGEQFF.

This CDR3 reads CAWGGQGTYNEQFF. The DNA of the CDR3 is TGTGCCTGGGGAGGGCAAGGGACCTACAATGAGCAGTTCTTC. The chain carries TRBV30 and TRBJ2-1; a weak D match, TRBD2 (6 bases). The V and J ends lost 5 bases and 2 bases respectively, with 13 bases between them. Germline CDR1 reads GTSNPN; CDR2 reads SVGIG (reference sequence). This CDR3 comprises 14 residues.

The chain carries TRBV28 and TRBJ1-5; D is possibly TRBD1 (5 bases). The length of the CDR3 is 14 residues. The V end was cut by 3 bases, the J end by 12 bases, with 18 bases between. CDR1 and CDR2 (germline): MDHEN, SYDVKM. For the CDR3, the DNA is TGTGCCAGCAGTTTGGGGGGGTTAGGGGTATACCAGCATTTT. It translates to CASSLGGLGVYQHF.

J is TRBJ1-2 and V is TRBV10-3; weak D call: TRBD1 (5 bases). V was cut by 0 bases and J by 4 bases, with 12 bases left in between. This CDR3 has 15 amino acids. Germline CDR1 reads ENHRY; CDR2 reads SYGVKD. CDR3 sequence reads: CAISESEQALYGYTF. CDR3 nucleotide sequence: TGTGCCATCAGTGAGTCGGAACAGGCCCTCTATGGCTACACCTTC.

This clone was counted once. The rearrangement links TRBV9 to TRBJ1-6; 7 nucleotides agree with TRBD1. V lost 2 bases and J lost 11; bases outside the gene matches: 1. Germline V CDR1 and CDR2: SGDLS, YYNGEE. CDR3 length equals 12 residues. In DNA, the CDR3 is TGTGCCAGCAGCGTGGGACAGCCACCCCTCCACTTT. As protein: CASSVGQPPLHF. The variable domain in full, with the rest retrieved from reference TRBV9 and TRBJ1-6, is DSGVTQTPKHLITATGQRVTLRCSPRSGDLSVYWYQQSLDQGLQFLIQYYNGEERAKGNILERFSAQQFPDLHSELNLSSLELGDSALYFCASSVGQPPLHFGNGTRLTVT.

This CDR3 reads CASSLSSAGVSEQYF. The CDR3 bases are TGTGCCAGCAGCTTAAGTTCAGCAGGGGTATCCGAGCAGTACTTC. V gene TRBV11-2 combines with J gene TRBJ2-7; D possibly corresponds to TRBD1 (6 bases). Trimming shortened V by 2 bases and J by 6 bases, and 17 bases separated the two germline ends. Per the germline V gene, CDR1 is SGHAT and CDR2 is FQNNGV. The CDR3 runs to 15 residues. The complete variable domain, with remaining parts taken from reference TRBV11-2 and TRBJ2-7, reads EAGVAQSPRYKIIEKRQSVAFWCNPISGHATLYWYQQILGQGPKLLIQFQNNGVVDDSQLPKDRFSAERLKGVDSTLKIQPAKLEDSAVYLCASSLSSAGVSEQYFGPGTRLTVT.

V is TRBV6-4 and J is TRBJ1-5; D is perhaps TRBD1 (5 bases). The CDR3 has 13 residues. Trimming took 5 bases from V and 3 from J, leaving 8 bases between them. Germline V gene data show CDR1 as MRHNA and CDR2 as SNTAGT. The CDR3 sequence is CASSTGDNQPQHF. CDR3 sequence (DNA): TGTGCCAGCAGTACAGGTGACAATCAGCCCCAGCATTTT.